This TCR beta chain was identified during a study of lung T cells in sarcoidosis with Löfgren's syndrome. Regarding the study as a whole: In alpha-beta pairs, TRAV12-1 favored TRBV2, and their CDR3s were homologous. These T cells possibly recognize a putative, unidentified sarcoidosis-associated antigen.

Germline-derived CDR1 and CDR2 are DFQATT and SNEGSKA (reference sequence). This CDR3 contains 13 residues. V was shortened by 6 bases and J by 2 bases, with 10 bases between the two germline ends. This clonotype is medium-sized. Its antigen is not known. TCRdb redid the calling of the reads with MiXCR, one entry per CDR3 protein. This table has roughly 7,800 distinct CDR3 sequences, 21% appearing once. The V gene is TRBV20-1, the J gene TRBJ1-4; possible D gene TRBD1, 5 bases. The receptor comes from a human donor with sarcoidosis (Löfgren's syndrome or another form), or a control subject (not recorded which). The sample comprised CD4+ T cells from bronchoalveolar lavage fluid. The CDR3 loop reads CSARRATNEKLFF. For the CDR3, the DNA is TGCAGTGCGCGCAGGGCGACTAATGAAAAACTGTTTTTT.